Shown below are 10 T cell receptor beta chains from a single sample sequenced in a study of OX40 agonist ivuxolimab in advanced cancers. The method was immunoSEQ multiplex PCR; TCRdb's version includes in-frame clones alone and lacks a portion of them. The sample carries roughly 80,000 clones, about nine tenths recorded once. Here the sequenced sample was CD4+ or CD8+ T cells sorted from blood, taken in a trial of the OX40 agonist ivuxolimab. The receptors originated from an adult with an advanced solid tumor such as melanoma, head and neck, liver or kidney cancer.

V gene TRBV18 combines with J gene TRBJ2-7; no firm D call. Germline V gene lookup returns CDR1 KGHSH and CDR2 LQKENI. The CDR3 contains 14 residues. Trimming took 0 bases from V and 1 from J, leaving 7 bases between them. The CDR3 coding sequence is TGTGCCAGCTCACCACCGGTACTTTCCTACGAGCAGTACTTC. This sequence encodes CASSPPVLSYEQYF. The full variable domain, in which reference TRBV18 and TRBJ2-7 provide the parts outside the CDR3, is NAGVMQNPRHLVRRRGQEARLRCSPMKGHSHVYWYRQLPEEGLKFMVYLQKENIIDESGMPKERFSAEFPKEGPSILRIQQVVRGDSAAYFCASSPPVLSYEQYFGPGTRLTVT.

V and J are TRBV6-5 and TRBJ2-7; D might be TRBD1 or TRBD2, each matching 5 bases. CDR1 is MNHEY, CDR2 SVGAGI, per germline. Trimming cost V 0 bases and J 7 bases, with 16 bases left between them. CDR3 length equals 15 residues. CDR3 coding DNA: TGTGCCAGCAGTTACTCCACCGGGACGCTTTCTGAGCAGTACGTC. Translation: CASSYSTGTLSEQYV.

The J gene is TRBJ2-1, the V gene TRBV5-1; 11 bases map to TRBD2. The CDR3 spans 16 residues. V was clipped by 0 bases and J by 7 bases; unmatched bases: 6. CDR1 and CDR2 from the germline V gene are SGHRS and YFSETQ. CDR3 amino acids: CASSLGGLAGGNEQFF. CDR3 coding DNA: TGCGCCAGCAGCTTGGGGGGGCTAGCGGGAGGAAATGAGCAGTTCTTC.

This chain joins TRBV11-3 and TRBJ1-3, with TRBD1 as a possible D gene (5 bases). The CDR3 has 14 residues. Trimming took off 5 bases at V and 0 bases at J, with 8 bases between the two ends. Germline-derived CDR1 and CDR2 are SGHNT and YENEEA. The CDR3 region is CASSPGFSGNTIYF. The DNA of the CDR3 is TGTGCCAGCAGCCCAGGGTTCTCTGGAAACACCATATATTTT.

The V and J genes are TRBV5-4 and TRBJ2-2; D ambiguous. CDR3 length: 16 residues. Germline loops: CDR1 SGHNT, CDR2 YYREEE (reference sequence). V was pared by 5 bases and J by 1 base, with 15 bases between. CDR3 protein: CASRSPDGRNTGELFF. The DNA of the CDR3 is TGTGCCAGCAGATCACCAGACGGACGGAACACCGGGGAGCTGTTTTTT.

This sequence joins TRBV9 and TRBJ2-3; D unclear. CDR1 SGDLS and CDR2 YYNGEE come from the germline V gene. The V end was cut by 0 bases, the J end by 2 bases, with 10 bases between. The CDR3 consists of 15 residues. CDR3 bases: TGTGCCAGCAGCGTAGATTGGCGGAACACAGATACGCAGTATTTT. Protein product: CASSVDWRNTDTQYF. The entire variable domain, with the rest obtained from reference TRBV9 and TRBJ2-3, is as follows: DSGVTQTPKHLITATGQRVTLRCSPRSGDLSVYWYQQSLDQGLQFLIQYYNGEERAKGNILERFSAQQFPDLHSELNLSSLELGDSALYFCASSVDWRNTDTQYFGPGTRLTVL.

The rearrangement joins TRBV6-5 to TRBJ2-7; 7 nucleotides match TRBD2. The CDR3 runs 15 residues. CDR1 and CDR2 from the germline V gene are MNHEY and SVGAGI. The trim removed 2 bases at V and 5 bases at J, leaving 9 bases unmatched. This CDR3 reads CASSYRGGSLDEQYF. CDR3 coding DNA: TGTGCCAGCAGTTACCGTGGCGGGAGCCTCGACGAGCAGTACTTC.

This chain's CDR3 is CSVEGGRVQETQYF. CDR3 bases: TGCAGCGTTGAAGGCGGCAGGGTACAAGAGACCCAGTACTTC. The chain carries TRBV29-1 and TRBJ2-5; the D gene is possibly TRBD1 (5 bases). There are 14 residues in the CDR3. Trimming took off 1 base at V and 2 bases at J, with 11 bases between the two ends. Germline CDR1 SQVTM, CDR2 ANQGSEA. Looking up the rest from reference TRBV29-1 and TRBJ2-5 gives the full variable domain: SAVISQKPSRDICQRGTSLTIQCQVDSQVTMMFWYRQQPGQSLTLIATANQGSEATYESGFVIDKFPISRPNLTFSTLTVSNMSPEDSSIYLCSVEGGRVQETQYFGPGTRLLVL.

This clone was observed a single time. The chain is built from TRBV11-1 and TRBJ1-1; 7 nucleotides match TRBD1. In germline, CDR1 is SGHAT, CDR2 FQDESV (reference sequence). With 5 bases clipped from V and 1 base from J, the junction kept 7 bases outside the gene matches. This CDR3 has 15 amino acids. CDR3 DNA: TGTGCCAGCAGCCCGAGACAGGGTTGGAACACTGAAGCTTTCTTT. It specifies CASSPRQGWNTEAFF.

The chain joins TRBV6-6 to TRBJ1-1, with D unresolved. The V gene lost 3 bases and the J gene lost 8 bases, with 13 bases spanning the gap. In germline, CDR1 is MNHNY, CDR2 SVGAGI (reference sequence). This CDR3 comprises 13 residues. In DNA, the CDR3 is TGTGCCAGCAGTTATTCGATCGGGTCAGAAGCTTTCTTT. It specifies CASSYSIGSEAFF.